This TCR beta chain was obtained from a study of blood T cells in healthy people across ages. This clonotype was seen only a few times. Alongside a J-beta primer mix, a sample-barcoded 5' primer served in a second PCR lasting roughly 6 to 12 cycles. Every sample produced at least 2.5 million CDR3-containing paired-end reads. A single record per CDR3 protein comes from TCRdb applying MiXCR to the 5' RACE reads. The sample yields hundreds of thousands of distinct CDR3 sequences, around 30% seen once. Germline V gives CDR1 MNHEY, CDR2 SVGEGT. This CDR3 is 15 amino acids long. Trimming cost V 4 bases and J 3 bases, with 13 bases left between them.

Sample: blood. The chain joins TRBV6-2 or TRBV6-3 to TRBJ1-5, with D possibly matching TRBD1 (6 bases). The receptor was derived from a woman of 80 years or more in good health. CDR3 nucleotides: TGTGCCAGCAGTTCCGACAGGAACAACAATCAGCCCCAGCATTTT. The encoded protein is CASSSDRNNNQPQHF.